These 24 T cell receptor beta chains came from one sample sequenced in a study of technical replicates of blood from a handful of donors. TCRdb keeps only in-frame clones here, not all; method: immunoSEQ multiplex PCR. Among some 64,000 clones listed, 85% to 95% were seen once. Input material: PBMCs. These receptors all come from a human donor in good health. Some clones in this sample may be carry-over from other donors' samples.

The chain combines TRBV5-1 with TRBJ2-1; 9 bases align to TRBD2. The CDR3 extends over 15 amino acids. V dropped 2 bases and J dropped 3; count of bases not matched to a gene: 3. The germline V gene encodes CDR1 SGHRS and CDR2 YFSETQ. This CDR3 is CASSFLAGFYNEQFF. DNA for the CDR3: TGCGCCAGCAGCTTCCTAGCGGGGTTCTACAATGAGCAGTTCTTC.

This chain uses TRBV5-1 with TRBJ1-2, with D uncertain. Germline loops: CDR1 SGHRS, CDR2 YFSETQ. This CDR3 region has 14 residues. V was cut by 5 bases and J by 0 bases, with 11 bases left in between. The CDR3 sequence: CASSDTGPNYGYTF. DNA of the CDR3: TGCGCCAGCAGTGACACTGGCCCTAACTATGGCTACACCTTC.

The rearrangement links TRBV7-3 to TRBJ2-1, with 8 bases identical to TRBD1. This CDR3 comprises 15 residues. V was pared by 5 bases and J by 7 bases, with 10 bases of the junction left unmatched. Germline V gene data show CDR1 as SGHTA and CDR2 as FQGTGA. The CDR3 nucleotides are TGTGCCAGCAGCCCTGGACAGGGACCCCTTAATGAGCAGTTCTTC. This encodes CASSPGQGPLNEQFF.

The chain employs TRBV18 and TRBJ1-2; no definite D call. Germline V gives CDR1 KGHSH, CDR2 LQKENI. The CDR3 is made up of 14 amino acids. The germline V and J ends were trimmed by 1 base and 1 base, with 7 bases remaining between them. CDR3 DNA sequence: TGTGCCAGCTCACCACAGGGAGATAACTATGGCTACACCTTC. It yields the protein CASSPQGDNYGYTF.

The chain links TRBV7-2 to TRBJ2-4; TRBD2 matches 12 bases. V was pared by 4 bases and J by 2 bases, with 6 bases of the junction left unmatched. CDR1 is SGHTA and CDR2 is FQGNSA in the germline V gene. The length of the CDR3 is 17 residues. This CDR3 reads CASSSAGLAGTKNIQYF. The CDR3 DNA reads as TGTGCCAGCAGCTCAGCCGGACTAGCGGGGACCAAAAACATTCAGTACTTC.

The J gene is TRBJ2-1, the V gene TRBV5-1, with D maybe TRBD2 (6 bases). The CDR3 has 14 residues. V shed 0 bases and J shed 8 bases, with 12 bases lying between them. Germline CDR1 is SGHRS and CDR2 is YFSETQ. The CDR3 nucleotides are TGCGCCAGCAGCTTGGAATCGTGGGGGGATGAGCAGTTCTTC. This gives the protein CASSLESWGDEQFF.

V usage is TRBV5-1 and J usage is TRBJ2-7, with D perhaps matching TRBD1 (6 bases). This CDR3 region has 16 residues. Germline CDR1 SGHRS, CDR2 YFSETQ. Deletions cut 4 bases from V and 3 bases from J, with 20 bases between. In DNA form, the CDR3 reads TGCGCCAGCAGCACAACCTCGGGACACCTTTACTACGAGCAGTACTTC. It specifies CASSTTSGHLYYEQYF.

This clone appeared once. The genes are TRBV7-3 and TRBJ1-1; D may be TRBD1 (6 bases). CDR3 length: 13 residues. The V end was cut by 4 bases, the J end by 9 bases, with 15 bases between. CDR1 and CDR2 (germline): SGHTA, FQGTGA. The CDR3 region has the DNA TGTGCCAGCAGCTCCACCGGGGGGGGCAAAGCTTTCTTT. It specifies CASSSTGGGKAFF.

The chain couples TRBV7-6 to TRBJ1-1; 7 bases map to TRBD1. Germline V lookup: CDR1 SGHVS, CDR2 FNYEAQ. V was clipped by 5 bases and J by 3 bases; unmatched bases: 3. There are 13 residues in the CDR3. The CDR3 loop reads CASSTTGDTEAFF. The CDR3 DNA reads TGTGCCAGCAGCACTACAGGGGACACTGAAGCTTTCTTT.

This sequence joins TRBV4-3 and TRBJ2-1; TRBD1 matches 7 bases. Trimming cost V 0 bases and J 2 bases; bases outside gene matches: 4. This CDR3 has 16 amino acids. Germline-derived CDR1 and CDR2 are LGHNA and YSLEER. As DNA, the CDR3 is TGCGCCAGCAGCCAAGATCGGGGACAGCCCTACAATGAGCAGTTCTTC. This encodes CASSQDRGQPYNEQFF.

The chain carries TRBV9 and TRBJ1-6; TRBD1 agrees at 7 bases. Germline CDR1 reads SGDLS; CDR2 reads YYNGEE. The CDR3 length is 14 residues. The V segment lost 2 bases and the J segment 9 bases; nucleotides outside the gene matches: 5. CDR3 nucleotides: TGTGCCAGCAGCGTCAAAACAGGGGCTTCACCCCTCCACTTT. This codes for CASSVKTGASPLHF.

The V call is TRBV9, the J call TRBJ2-2; D is perhaps TRBD1 (5 bases). Trimming removed 3 bases at V and 6 bases at J, with 9 bases between. The CDR3 totals 13 residues. Germline V gene sequence: CDR1 SGDLS, CDR2 YYNGEE. The CDR3 protein is CASSEQVPGELFF. CDR3 sequence (DNA): TGTGCCAGCAGCGAACAGGTCCCCGGGGAGCTGTTTTTT.

The rearrangement links TRBV4-2 to TRBJ2-3; no definite D call. V lost 5 bases, J lost 7 bases, and 7 bases lay in between. There are 11 residues in the CDR3. Germline loops: CDR1 LGHNA, CDR2 YNFKEQ. The CDR3 region has the DNA TGTGCCAGCAGCATACAGCATACGCAGTATTTT. Translation: CASSIQHTQYF.

This rearrangement joins TRBV6-5 to TRBJ1-2; D gene unclear. This CDR3 contains 14 residues. Trimming took 0 bases from V and 8 from J, leaving 13 bases between them. Germline CDR1 reads MNHEY; CDR2 reads SVGAGI. The chain's CDR3 is CASSYSSGSSGYTF. DNA of the CDR3: TGTGCCAGCAGTTACTCGAGCGGCAGTAGCGGCTACACCTTC.

This chain uses TRBV6-5 with TRBJ2-1; 7 nucleotides match TRBD1. CDR1 and CDR2 from the germline V gene are MNHEY and SVGAGI. The CDR3 has 16 residues. V lost 4 bases to trimming and J lost 14 bases; unmatched junction nucleotides: 20. This CDR3 reads CASSSGDRANIISKFF. DNA of the CDR3: TGTGCCAGCAGTTCTGGTGACAGGGCGAATATAATTAGCAAGTTCTTC.

The genes are TRBV7-9 and TRBJ2-2; TRBD1 is a possible D gene (5 bases). The CDR3 sequence is 14 residues long. CDR1 is SEHNR, CDR2 FQNEAQ, per germline (reference sequence). The V and J ends lost 5 bases and 3 bases respectively, with 10 bases between them. The CDR3 coding sequence is TGTGCCAGCAGCCTTCCGACAGACACCGGGGAGCTGTTTTTT. This encodes CASSLPTDTGELFF.

CDR3 amino acids: CASSLGTGINEQYF. The CDR3 nucleotides are TGCGCCAGCAGCTTAGGGACAGGGATCAACGAGCAGTACTTC. The genes are TRBV5-1 and TRBJ2-7; the match to TRBD1 covers 9 bases. Germline assignment: CDR1 SGHRS and CDR2 YFSETQ. The CDR3 has 14 amino acids. V lost 2 bases, J lost 5 bases, and 5 bases stayed unmatched. The variable domain in full, with the rest retrieved from reference TRBV5-1 and TRBJ2-7, is KAGVTQTPRYLIKTRGQQVTLSCSPISGHRSVSWYQQTPGQGLQFLFEYFSETQRNKGNFPGRFSGRQFSNSRSEMNVSTLELGDSALYLCASSLGTGINEQYFGPGTRLTVT.

This chain uses TRBV7-9 with TRBJ1-2; D not certain. In germline, CDR1 is SEHNR, CDR2 FQNEAQ (reference sequence). The CDR3 sequence is 12 residues long. Deletions cut 2 bases from V and 7 bases from J, with 8 bases between. CDR3 coding DNA: TGTGCCAGCAGCTTATTGAGTCTTGGCTACACCTTC. Its translation is CASSLLSLGYTF.

This clone was detected once. The CDR3 here is CASSQSGTEGGEQFF. The CDR3 DNA reads TGTGCCAGCAGCCAGTCCGGGACAGAAGGGGGTGAGCAGTTCTTC. The V call is TRBV7-9, the J call TRBJ2-1; the match to TRBD1 covers 7 bases. J gave up 9 bases and V 5 bases, and 13 bases lay outside the gene matches. CDR1 is SEHNR, CDR2 FQNEAQ, per germline (reference sequence). The CDR3 runs 15 residues.

The chain links TRBV7-9 to TRBJ1-5, with 9 nucleotides matching TRBD1. With 5 bases clipped from V and 7 bases from J, the junction kept 6 bases outside the gene matches. This CDR3 has 14 residues. CDR1 and CDR2 (germline): SEHNR, FQNEAQ (reference sequence). CDR3 bases: TGTGCCAGCAGCCCCGGGACAGGGTCCCAGCCCCAGCATTTT. It is translated as CASSPGTGSQPQHF. Drawing the rest from reference TRBV7-9 and TRBJ1-5, the complete variable domain is DTGVSQNPRHKITKRGQNVTFRCDPISEHNRLYWYRQTLGQGPEFLTYFQNEAQLEKSRLLSDRFSAERPKGSFSTLEIQRTEQGDSAMYLCASSPGTGSQPQHFGDGTRLSIL.

The rearrangement uses TRBV7-8 and TRBJ1-6, with 8 bases aligning to TRBD1. The V segment lost 5 bases and the J segment 9 bases; nucleotides outside the gene matches: 6. The germline CDR1 and CDR2 sequences are SGHVS and FQNEAQ. The CDR3 covers 14 residues. The CDR3: CASSADRGGSPLHF. For the CDR3, the DNA is TGTGCCAGCAGCGCCGACAGGGGCGGTTCACCCCTCCACTTT.

This rearrangement joins TRBV6-5 to TRBJ1-5; 7 bases fit TRBD1. Trimming removed 5 bases from V and 6 bases from J; junction bases left unmatched: 7. This CDR3 has 14 residues. Germline V gives CDR1 MNHEY, CDR2 SVGAGI. The CDR3 reads CASSTSGGRQPQHF. The CDR3 DNA follows: TGTGCCAGCAGTACCTCAGGGGGACGTCAGCCCCAGCATTTT.

The chain is built from TRBV7-2 and TRBJ2-1, with 7 positions matching TRBD2. The CDR3 runs to 15 residues. V lost 5 bases, J lost 6 bases, and 10 bases stayed unmatched. CDR1 and CDR2 from the germline V gene are SGHTA and FQGNSA. The CDR3, as DNA: TGTGCCAGCAGCCTCGGGGGGTACTCCGGCAATGAGCAGTTCTTC. This gives the protein CASSLGGYSGNEQFF.

V usage is TRBV9 and J usage is TRBJ1-2, with TRBD1 matching over 7 bases. V lost 0 bases, J lost 6 bases, and 5 bases stayed unmatched. In germline, CDR1 is SGDLS, CDR2 YYNGEE. This CDR3 comprises 14 residues. CDR3 sequence: CASSVVPGGNGYTF. CDR3 DNA sequence: TGTGCCAGCAGCGTAGTCCCAGGGGGGAATGGCTACACCTTC.